This T cell receptor (beta chain) was captured by sequencing in a study of technical replicates of blood from several donors. Data came from immunoSEQ multiplex PCR; TCRdb stores just in-frame clones and leaves some out. The sample has fewer than 90,000 clones, roughly 94% seen once; the top ten hold over 0.2%. This CDR3 comprises 14 residues. Trimming cost V 6 bases and J 2 bases; bases outside gene matches: 2. Looked up from germline, CDR1 is PRHDT and CDR2 is FYEKMQ (reference sequence). The chain has TRBV13 and TRBJ2-7, with 12 bases aligning to TRBD2. The specimen sequenced was T cells isolated from PBMCs. This sequence originates from a human donor in good health. The CDR3 nucleotides are TGTGCCAGCAGACTAGCGGGGGGTCCCTACGAGCAGTACTTC. The encoded protein is CASRLAGGPYEQYF.